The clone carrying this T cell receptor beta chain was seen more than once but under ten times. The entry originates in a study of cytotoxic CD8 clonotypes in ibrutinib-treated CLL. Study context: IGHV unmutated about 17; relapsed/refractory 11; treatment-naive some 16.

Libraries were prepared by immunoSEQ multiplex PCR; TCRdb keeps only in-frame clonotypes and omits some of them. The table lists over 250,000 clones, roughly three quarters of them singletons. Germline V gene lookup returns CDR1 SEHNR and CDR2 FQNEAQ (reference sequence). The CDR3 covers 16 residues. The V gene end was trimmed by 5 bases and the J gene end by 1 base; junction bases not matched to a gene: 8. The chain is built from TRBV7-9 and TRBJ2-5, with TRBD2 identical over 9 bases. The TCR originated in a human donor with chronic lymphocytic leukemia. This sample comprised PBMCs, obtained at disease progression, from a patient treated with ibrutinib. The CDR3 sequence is CASSLRLAEVQETQYF. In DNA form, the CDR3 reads TGTGCCAGCAGCCTCCGACTAGCGGAGGTCCAAGAGACCCAGTACTTC.